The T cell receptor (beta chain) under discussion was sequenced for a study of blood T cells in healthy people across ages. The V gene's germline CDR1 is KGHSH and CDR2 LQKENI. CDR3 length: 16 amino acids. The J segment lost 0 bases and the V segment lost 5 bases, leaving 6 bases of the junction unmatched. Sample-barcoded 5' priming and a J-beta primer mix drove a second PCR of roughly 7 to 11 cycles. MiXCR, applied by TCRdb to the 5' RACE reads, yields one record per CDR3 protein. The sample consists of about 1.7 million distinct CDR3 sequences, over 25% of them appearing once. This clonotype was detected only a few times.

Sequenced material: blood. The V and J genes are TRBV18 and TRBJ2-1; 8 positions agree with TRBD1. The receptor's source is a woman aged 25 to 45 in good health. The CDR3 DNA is TGTGCCAGCTCATCATGGACAGGGAGCTCCTACAATGAGCAGTTCTTC. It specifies CASSSWTGSSYNEQFF.